This entry describes one TCR beta chain. What it recognizes is unknown. Combining iRepertoire HTBI primers with Arm-PCR of CDR3 regions, the authors built TCR beta libraries. TCRdb analysed the multiplex PCR reads with MiXCR anew, one entry per CDR3 protein. The repertoire includes about 320,000 distinct CDR3 sequences, about a sixth of them detected once, and approximately 35% sits in the top ten. This sample is part of a study of regulatory T cells in long-lasting Graves disease. Study-wide background: Antithyroid drugs had been taken under 3 months by newly diagnosed Graves' patients.

Noted time point: newly diagnosed GD, antithyroid drugs for less than 3 months. PBMC RNA served as the TCR library source. V shed 1 base and J 9 bases; nucleotides not matched to a gene: 10. Germline V CDR1 and CDR2: MNHNS, SASEGT. The CDR3 extends over 17 amino acids. Overall study findings and caveats: Persistent disease was characterized by preferential usage of TRBV28, TRBJ1-2 and TRBJ2-5.

The sequencing here drew on peripheral blood mononuclear cells (PBMCs), taken at new diagnosis, from a patient treated with antithyroid drugs. This sequence originates from a female donor with Graves disease. The chain is built from TRBV6-1 and TRBJ1-6; TRBD1 agrees at 9 bases. The DNA for the CDR3 is TGTGCCAGCAGTGAAGGCATGAAGACAGGGGGTACTTCACCCCTCCACTTT. Its translation: CASSEGMKTGGTSPLHF.